This T cell receptor (beta chain) came from a study of T-cell reconstitution after alpha-beta-depleted transplantation in children. Notes on the study in general: At the one-year point after transplant, T-cell counts and TCRbeta diversity were found to come mostly from T cells that had been newly produced.

Researchers prepared the TCRbeta library using unique molecular identifiers, the study reports. TCRdb reprocessed the PCR reads with MiXCR, giving one entry per CDR3 protein. The table lists some 840,000 distinct CDR3 sequences, approximately 15% of them singletons. The CDR3 covers 11 residues. The germline gives CDR1 DFQATT, CDR2 SNEGSKA (reference sequence). Trimming left V 6 bases short and J 7 bases short, with 12 bases between. Worth noting for this clonotype: As yet, its antigen is unknown.

Sequencing used PBMCs, mostly from graft donor cells, obtained 360 days after TCRalphabeta/CD19-depleted stem cell transplant. The chain couples TRBV20-1 to TRBJ2-5; D uncertain. The TCR sequence derives from a male patient between 10 and 17 years old who had a stem cell transplant for acute lymphoblastic leukemia, so the T cells may come from the graft donor. CDR3 in amino acids: CSAQEWRTQYF. In DNA form, the CDR3 reads TGCAGTGCCCAAGAGTGGAGGACCCAGTACTTC.